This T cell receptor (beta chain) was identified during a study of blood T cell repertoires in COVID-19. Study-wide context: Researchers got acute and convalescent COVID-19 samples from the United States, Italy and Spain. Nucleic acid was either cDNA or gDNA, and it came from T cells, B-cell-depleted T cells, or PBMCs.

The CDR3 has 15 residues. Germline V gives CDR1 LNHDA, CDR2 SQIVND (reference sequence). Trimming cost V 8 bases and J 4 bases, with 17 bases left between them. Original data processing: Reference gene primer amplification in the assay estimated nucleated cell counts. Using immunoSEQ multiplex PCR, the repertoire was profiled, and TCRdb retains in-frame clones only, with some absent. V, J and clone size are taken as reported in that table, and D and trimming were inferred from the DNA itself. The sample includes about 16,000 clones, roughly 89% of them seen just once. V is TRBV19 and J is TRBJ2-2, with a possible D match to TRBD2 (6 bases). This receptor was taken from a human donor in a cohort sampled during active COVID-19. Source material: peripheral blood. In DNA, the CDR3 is TGTGCCAGTTCTTGGGGGGTCATCGCCACCGGGGAGCTGTTTTTT. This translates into CASSWGVIATGELFF.